This TCR beta chain was sequenced during a study of T cell changes during pregnancy in multiple sclerosis. CDR3 length: 15 residues. V shed 6 bases and J 1 base; nucleotides not matched to a gene: 9. The germline V gene has CDR1 MNHEY and CDR2 SMNVEV (reference sequence). Sequencing was performed with immunoSEQ multiplex PCR; in TCRdb, only in-frame clones are kept and a portion is missing. This table has around 70,000 clones, over 80% appearing once. This clone was recorded once. The rearrangement links TRBV27 to TRBJ2-7, with TRBD2 matching over 7 bases. This TCR came from a female donor with multiple sclerosis, enrolled in a pregnancy study. The specimen was peripheral blood, collected before pregnancy. Written as DNA, the CDR3 is TGTGCCAGCAGCCACGCCGGCGGGAGTTCCTACGAGCAGTACTTC. Translating gives CASSHAGGSSYEQYF.